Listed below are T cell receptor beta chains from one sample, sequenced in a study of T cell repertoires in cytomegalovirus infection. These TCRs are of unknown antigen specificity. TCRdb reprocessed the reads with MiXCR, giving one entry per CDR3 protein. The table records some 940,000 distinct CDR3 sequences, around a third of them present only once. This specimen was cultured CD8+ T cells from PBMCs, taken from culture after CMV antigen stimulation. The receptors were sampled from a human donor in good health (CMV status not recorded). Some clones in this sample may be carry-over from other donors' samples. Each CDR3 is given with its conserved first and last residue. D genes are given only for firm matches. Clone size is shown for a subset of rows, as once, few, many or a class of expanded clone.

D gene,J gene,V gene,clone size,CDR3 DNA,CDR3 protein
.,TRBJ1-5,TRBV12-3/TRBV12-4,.,TGTGCCAGCAGTTTCGGCAGGGAAGTAGGCAATGAGCCCCAGCATTTT,CASSFGREVGNEPQHF
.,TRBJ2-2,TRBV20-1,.,TGCAGTGCTAGAGGGGTAGGGCAGGGGCCAACCGGGGAGCTGTTTTTT,CSARGVGQGPTGELFF
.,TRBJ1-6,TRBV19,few,TGTGCCAGTAACCACGGGACACTCTTGCTTTCACCCCTCCACTTT,CASNHGTLLLSPLHF
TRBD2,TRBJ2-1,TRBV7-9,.,TGTGCCAGCAGCTTAGTACAGCGGGGTTACAATGAGCAGTTCTTC,CASSLVQRGYNEQFF
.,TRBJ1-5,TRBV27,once,TGTGCCAGCAGCAGGTCCATGACACATCAGCCCCAGCATTTT,CASSRSMTHQPQHF
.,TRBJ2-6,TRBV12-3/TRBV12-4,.,TGTGCCAGCAGTCACGGGACGCCGAGTCGGTCTGGGGCCAACGTCCTGACTTTC,CASSHGTPSRSGANVLTF
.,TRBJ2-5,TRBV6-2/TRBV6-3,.,.,CASSSSNGAQETQYF
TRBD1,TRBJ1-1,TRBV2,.,TGTGCCAGCGCAGGAGGATCCGGGACAGGGAGCACTGAAGCTTTCTTT,CASAGGSGTGSTEAFF
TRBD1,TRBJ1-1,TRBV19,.,TGTGCCAGTTCGGGGACAGTTCTCACTGAAGCTTTCTTT,CASSGTVLTEAFF
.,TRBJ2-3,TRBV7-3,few,TGTGCCAGCAGTTCTCGGACTCGGGTGGGGGATACGCAGTATTTT,CASSSRTRVGDTQYF